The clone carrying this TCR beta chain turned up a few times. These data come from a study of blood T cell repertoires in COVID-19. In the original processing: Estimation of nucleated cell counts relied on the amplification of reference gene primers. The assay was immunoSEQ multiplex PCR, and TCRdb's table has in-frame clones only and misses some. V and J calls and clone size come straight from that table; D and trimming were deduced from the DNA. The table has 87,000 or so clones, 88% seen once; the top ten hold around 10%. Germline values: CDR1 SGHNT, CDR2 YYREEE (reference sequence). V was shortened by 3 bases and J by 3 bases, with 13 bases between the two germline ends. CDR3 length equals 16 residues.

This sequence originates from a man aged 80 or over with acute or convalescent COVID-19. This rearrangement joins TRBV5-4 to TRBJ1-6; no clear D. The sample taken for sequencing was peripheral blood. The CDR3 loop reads CASSSSGGGYNSPLHF. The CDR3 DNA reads TGTGCCAGCAGCTCAAGTGGCGGCGGCTATAATTCACCCCTCCACTTT.